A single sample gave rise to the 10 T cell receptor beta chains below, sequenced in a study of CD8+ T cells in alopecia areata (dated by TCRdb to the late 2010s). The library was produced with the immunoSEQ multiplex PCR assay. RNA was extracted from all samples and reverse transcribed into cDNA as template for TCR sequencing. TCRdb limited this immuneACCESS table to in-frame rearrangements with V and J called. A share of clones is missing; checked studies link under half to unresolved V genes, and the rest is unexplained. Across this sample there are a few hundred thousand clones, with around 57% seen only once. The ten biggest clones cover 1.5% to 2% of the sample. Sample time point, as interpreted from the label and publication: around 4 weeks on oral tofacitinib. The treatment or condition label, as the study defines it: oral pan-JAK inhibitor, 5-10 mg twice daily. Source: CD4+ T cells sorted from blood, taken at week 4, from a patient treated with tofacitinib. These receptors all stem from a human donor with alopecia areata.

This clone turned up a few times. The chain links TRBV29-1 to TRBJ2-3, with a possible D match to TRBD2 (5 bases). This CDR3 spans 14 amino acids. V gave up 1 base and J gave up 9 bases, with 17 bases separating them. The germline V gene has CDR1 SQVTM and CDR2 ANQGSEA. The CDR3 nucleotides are TGCAGCGTTGAAGGAGACGCTAGCCAAATGACGCAGTATTTT. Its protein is CSVEGDASQMTQYF.

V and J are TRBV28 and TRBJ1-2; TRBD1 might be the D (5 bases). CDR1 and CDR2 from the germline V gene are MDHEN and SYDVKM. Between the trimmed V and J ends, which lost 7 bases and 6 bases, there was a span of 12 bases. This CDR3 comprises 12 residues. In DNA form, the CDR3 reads TGTGCCAGCATTGAGGGGCAGAATGGCTACACCTTC. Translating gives CASIEGQNGYTF.

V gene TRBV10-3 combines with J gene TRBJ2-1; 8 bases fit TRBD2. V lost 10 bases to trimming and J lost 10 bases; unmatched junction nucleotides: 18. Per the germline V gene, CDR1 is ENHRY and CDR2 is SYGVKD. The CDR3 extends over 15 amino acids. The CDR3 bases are TGTGCCAACTCCCCGACTCAAGCGGGGGCAGGAGAGCAGTTCTTC. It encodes CANSPTQAGAGEQFF.

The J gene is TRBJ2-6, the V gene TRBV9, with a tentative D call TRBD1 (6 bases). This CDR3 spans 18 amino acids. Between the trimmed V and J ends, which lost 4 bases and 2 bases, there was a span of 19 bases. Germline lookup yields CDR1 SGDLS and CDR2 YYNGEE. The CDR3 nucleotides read TGTGCCAGCAGCTCGTCGACAGGAGAGGGACCTGGGGCCAACGTCCTGACTTTC. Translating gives CASSSSTGEGPGANVLTF.

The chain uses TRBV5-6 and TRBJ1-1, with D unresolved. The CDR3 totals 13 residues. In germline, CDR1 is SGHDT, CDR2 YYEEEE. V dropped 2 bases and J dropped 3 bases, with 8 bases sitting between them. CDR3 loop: CASSFSRDTEAFF. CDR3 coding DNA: TGTGCCAGCAGCTTTTCGAGGGACACTGAAGCTTTCTTT.

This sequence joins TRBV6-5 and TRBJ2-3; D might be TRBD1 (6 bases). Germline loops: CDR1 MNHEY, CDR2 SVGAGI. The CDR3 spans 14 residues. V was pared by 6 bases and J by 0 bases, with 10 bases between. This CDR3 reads CASRGAASTDTQYF. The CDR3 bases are TGTGCCAGCAGGGGGGCAGCTAGCACAGATACGCAGTATTTT.

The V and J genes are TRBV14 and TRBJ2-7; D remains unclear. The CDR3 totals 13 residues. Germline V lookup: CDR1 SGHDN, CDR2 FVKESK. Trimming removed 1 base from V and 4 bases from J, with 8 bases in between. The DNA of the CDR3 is TGTGCCAGCAGCCAAGTTGACACTTACGAGCAGTACTTC. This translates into CASSQVDTYEQYF.

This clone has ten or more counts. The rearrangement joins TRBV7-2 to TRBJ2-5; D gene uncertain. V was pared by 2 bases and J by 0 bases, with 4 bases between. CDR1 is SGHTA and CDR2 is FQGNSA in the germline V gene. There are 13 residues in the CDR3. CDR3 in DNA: TGTGCCAGCAGCTTACAGTACCAAGAGACCCAGTACTTC. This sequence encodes CASSLQYQETQYF.

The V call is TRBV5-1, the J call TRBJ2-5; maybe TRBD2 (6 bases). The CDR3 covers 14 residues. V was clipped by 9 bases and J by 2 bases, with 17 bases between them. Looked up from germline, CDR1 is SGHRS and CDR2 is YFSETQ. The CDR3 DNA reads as TGCGCCACCGCCCGGTCTAGCGAACAAGAGACCCAGTACTTC. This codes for CATARSSEQETQYF.

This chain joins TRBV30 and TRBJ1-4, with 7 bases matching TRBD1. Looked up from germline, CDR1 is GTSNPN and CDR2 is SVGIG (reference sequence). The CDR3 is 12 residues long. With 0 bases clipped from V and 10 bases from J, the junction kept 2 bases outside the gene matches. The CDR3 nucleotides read TGTGCCTGGAGTGTACAGGGGCGAAAACTGTTTTTT. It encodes CAWSVQGRKLFF. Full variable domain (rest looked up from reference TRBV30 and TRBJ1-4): SQTIHQWPATLVQPVGSPLSLECTVEGTSNPNLYWYRQAAGRGLQLLFYSVGIGQISSEVPQNLSASRPQDRQFILSSKKLLLSDSGFYLCAWSVQGRKLFFGSGTQLSVL.